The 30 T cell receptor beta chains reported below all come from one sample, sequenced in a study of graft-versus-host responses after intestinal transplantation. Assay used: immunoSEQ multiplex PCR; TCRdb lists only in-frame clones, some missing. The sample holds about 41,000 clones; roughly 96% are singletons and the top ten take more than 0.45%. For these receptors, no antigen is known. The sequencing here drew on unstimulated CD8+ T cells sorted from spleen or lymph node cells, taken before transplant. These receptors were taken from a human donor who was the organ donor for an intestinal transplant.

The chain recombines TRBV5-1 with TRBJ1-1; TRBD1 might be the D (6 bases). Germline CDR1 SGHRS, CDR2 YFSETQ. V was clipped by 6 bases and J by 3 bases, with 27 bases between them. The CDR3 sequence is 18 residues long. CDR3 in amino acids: CASKVSHRQVPWDTEAFF. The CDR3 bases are TGCGCCAGCAAAGTATCCCATCGACAGGTTCCCTGGGACACTGAAGCTTTCTTT.

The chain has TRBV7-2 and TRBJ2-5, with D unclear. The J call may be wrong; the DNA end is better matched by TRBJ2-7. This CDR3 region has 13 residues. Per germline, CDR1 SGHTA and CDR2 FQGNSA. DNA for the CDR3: TGTGCCAGCAGCTTATGGCCTACGTACGAGCAGTACTTC. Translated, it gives CASSLWPTYEQYF.

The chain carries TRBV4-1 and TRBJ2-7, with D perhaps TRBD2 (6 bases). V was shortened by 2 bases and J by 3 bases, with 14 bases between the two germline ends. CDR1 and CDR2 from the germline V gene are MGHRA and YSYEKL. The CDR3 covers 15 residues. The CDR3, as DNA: TGCGCCAGCAGCCAAATTCGGGGGTTTTTCTACGAGCAGTACTTC. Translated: CASSQIRGFFYEQYF.

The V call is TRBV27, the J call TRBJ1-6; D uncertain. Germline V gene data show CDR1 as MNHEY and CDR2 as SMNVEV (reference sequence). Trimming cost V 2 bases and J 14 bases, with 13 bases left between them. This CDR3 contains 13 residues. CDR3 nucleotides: TGTGCCAGCAGTTTAAGGTTACGTGGGGCCCTCCACTTT. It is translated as CASSLRLRGALHF.

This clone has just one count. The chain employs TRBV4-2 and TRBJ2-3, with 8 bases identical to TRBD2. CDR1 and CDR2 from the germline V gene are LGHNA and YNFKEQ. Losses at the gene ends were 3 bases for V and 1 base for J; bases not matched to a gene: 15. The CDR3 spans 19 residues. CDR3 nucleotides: TGTGCCAGCAGCCACTCCCCCAGCGGGACTAGGGGTGGCACAGATACGCAGTATTTT. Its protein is CASSHSPSGTRGGTDTQYF.

CDR3 sequence: CASSLRGVPIYEQYF. In DNA form, the CDR3 reads TGTGCCAGCAGCCTGCGGGGGGTCCCTATCTACGAGCAGTACTTC. The rearrangement links TRBV5-4 to TRBJ2-7, with 8 bases lining up with TRBD2. The germline V gene has CDR1 SGHNT and CDR2 YYREEE (reference sequence). V shed 4 bases and J 3 bases; nucleotides not matched to a gene: 9. The CDR3 has 15 residues.

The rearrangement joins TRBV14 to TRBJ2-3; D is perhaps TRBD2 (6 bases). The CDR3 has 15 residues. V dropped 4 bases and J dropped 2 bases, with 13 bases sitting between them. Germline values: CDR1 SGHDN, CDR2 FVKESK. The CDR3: CASSPGLGNTDTQYF. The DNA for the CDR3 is TGTGCCAGCAGCCCGGGACTGGGAAACACAGATACGCAGTATTTT.

This chain's CDR3 is CASSLEDAANYGYTF. CDR3 nucleotide sequence: TGTGCCAGCAGCTTGGAGGATGCAGCGAACTATGGCTACACCTTC. The chain links TRBV5-4 to TRBJ1-2; unclear D gene. This CDR3 comprises 15 residues. Trimming took off 0 bases at V and 2 bases at J, with 11 bases between the two ends. The V gene's germline CDR1 is SGHNT and CDR2 YYREEE (reference sequence).

CDR3 protein: CASSDSGGAAGVEEQFF. The CDR3 DNA reads as TGTGCCAGCAGTGATAGCGGGGGCGCAGCCGGCGTTGAAGAGCAGTTCTTC. V and J are TRBV6-1 and TRBJ2-1; 9 bases line up with TRBD2. V dropped 3 bases and J dropped 10; count of bases not matched to a gene: 16. This CDR3 has 17 residues. CDR1 and CDR2 (germline): MNHNS, SASEGT.

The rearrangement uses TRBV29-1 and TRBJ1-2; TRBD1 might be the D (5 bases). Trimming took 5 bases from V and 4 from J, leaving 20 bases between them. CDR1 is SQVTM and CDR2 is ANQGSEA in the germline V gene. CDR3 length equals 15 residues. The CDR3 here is CSVPARGRGGYGYTF. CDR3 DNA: TGCAGCGTTCCGGCCCGTGGGAGGGGCGGCTATGGCTACACCTTC.

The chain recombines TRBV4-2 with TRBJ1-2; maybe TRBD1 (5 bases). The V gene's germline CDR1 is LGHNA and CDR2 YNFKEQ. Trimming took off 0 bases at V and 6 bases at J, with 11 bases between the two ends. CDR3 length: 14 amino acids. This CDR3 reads CASSQETGLHGYTF. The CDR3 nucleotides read TGTGCCAGCAGCCAAGAAACGGGACTTCATGGCTACACCTTC.

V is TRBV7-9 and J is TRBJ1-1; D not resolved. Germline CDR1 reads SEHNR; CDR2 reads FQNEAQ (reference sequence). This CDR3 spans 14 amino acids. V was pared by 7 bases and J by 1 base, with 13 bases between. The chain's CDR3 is CASTSTIQNTEAFF. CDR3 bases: TGTGCCAGCACCTCGACAATACAGAACACTGAAGCTTTCTTT.

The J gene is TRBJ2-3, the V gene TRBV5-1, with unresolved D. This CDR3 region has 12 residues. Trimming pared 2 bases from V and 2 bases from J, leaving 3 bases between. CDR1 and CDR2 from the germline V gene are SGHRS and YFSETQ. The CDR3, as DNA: TGCGCCAGCAGCTTAGACACAGATACGCAGTATTTT. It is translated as CASSLDTDTQYF.

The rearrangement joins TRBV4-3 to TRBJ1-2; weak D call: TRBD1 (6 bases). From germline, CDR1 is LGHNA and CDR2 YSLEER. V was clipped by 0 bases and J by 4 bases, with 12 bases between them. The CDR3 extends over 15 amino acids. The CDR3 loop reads CASSQDLGGSYGYTF. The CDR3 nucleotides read TGCGCCAGCAGCCAAGATCTGGGGGGCAGCTATGGCTACACCTTC.

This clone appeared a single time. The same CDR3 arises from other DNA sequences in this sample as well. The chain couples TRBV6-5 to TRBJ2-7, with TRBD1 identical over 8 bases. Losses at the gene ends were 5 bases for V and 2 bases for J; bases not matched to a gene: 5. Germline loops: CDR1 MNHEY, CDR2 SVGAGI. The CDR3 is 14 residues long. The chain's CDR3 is CASSTGTGAYEQYF. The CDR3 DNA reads TGTGCCAGCAGTACTGGGACAGGAGCCTACGAGCAGTACTTC.

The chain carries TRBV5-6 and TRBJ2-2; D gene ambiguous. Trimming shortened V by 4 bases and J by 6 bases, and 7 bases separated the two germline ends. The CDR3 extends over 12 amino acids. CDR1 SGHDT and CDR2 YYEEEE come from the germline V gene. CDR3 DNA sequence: TGTGCCAGCAGCCCTCAATCCGGGGAGCTGTTTTTT. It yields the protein CASSPQSGELFF.

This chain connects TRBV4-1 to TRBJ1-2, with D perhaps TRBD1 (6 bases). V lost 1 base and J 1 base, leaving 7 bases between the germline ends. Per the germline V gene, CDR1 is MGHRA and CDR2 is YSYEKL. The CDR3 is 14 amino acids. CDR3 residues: CASSQVQGNYGYTF. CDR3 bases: TGCGCCAGCAGCCAAGTACAGGGTAACTATGGCTACACCTTC.

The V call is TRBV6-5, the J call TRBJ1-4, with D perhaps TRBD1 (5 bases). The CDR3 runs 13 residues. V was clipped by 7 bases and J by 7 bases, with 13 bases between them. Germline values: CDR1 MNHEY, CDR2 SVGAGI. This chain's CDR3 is CASTRQGAEKLFF. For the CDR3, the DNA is TGTGCCAGCACCCGCCAGGGTGCTGAAAAACTGTTTTTT.

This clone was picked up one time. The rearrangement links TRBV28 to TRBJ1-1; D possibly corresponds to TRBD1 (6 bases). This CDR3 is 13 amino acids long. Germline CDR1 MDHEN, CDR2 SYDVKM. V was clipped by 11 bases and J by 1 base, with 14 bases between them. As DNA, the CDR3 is TGTGCCTCGGAGGGGGGGTGGAACACTGAAGCTTTCTTT. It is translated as CASEGGWNTEAFF.

In DNA form, the CDR3 reads TGTGCCAGCAGCTTAGGAGTAAGTTACGAGCAGTACTTC. It is translated as CASSLGVSYEQYF. This chain connects TRBV11-2 to TRBJ2-7; no definite D call. V was clipped by 1 base and J by 4 bases, with 8 bases between them. From germline, CDR1 is SGHAT and CDR2 FQNNGV. This CDR3 region has 13 residues.

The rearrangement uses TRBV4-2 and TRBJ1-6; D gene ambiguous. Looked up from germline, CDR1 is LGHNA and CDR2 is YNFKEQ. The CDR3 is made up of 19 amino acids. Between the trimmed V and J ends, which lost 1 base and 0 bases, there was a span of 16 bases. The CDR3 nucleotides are TGTGCCAGCAGCCAAGGGCCTACAGCTCCGAGCTCCTATAATTCACCCCTCCACTTT. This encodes CASSQGPTAPSSYNSPLHF.

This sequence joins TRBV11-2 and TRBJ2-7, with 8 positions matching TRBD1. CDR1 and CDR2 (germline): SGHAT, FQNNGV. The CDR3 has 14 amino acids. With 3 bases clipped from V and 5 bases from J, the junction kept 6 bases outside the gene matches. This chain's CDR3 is CASSFGQGFNEQYF. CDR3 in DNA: TGTGCCAGCAGCTTTGGACAGGGCTTCAACGAGCAGTACTTC.

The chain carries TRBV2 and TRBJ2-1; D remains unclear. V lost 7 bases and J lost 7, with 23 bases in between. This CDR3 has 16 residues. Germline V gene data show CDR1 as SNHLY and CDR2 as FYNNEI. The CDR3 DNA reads TGTGCCAGCAATATAAACAGCGATAGGGTAAATAATGAGCAGTTCTTC. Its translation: CASNINSDRVNNEQFF. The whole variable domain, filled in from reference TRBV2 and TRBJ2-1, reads EPEVTQTPSHQVTQMGQEVILRCVPISNHLYFYWYRQILGQKVEFLVSFYNNEISEKSEIFDDQFSVERPDGSNFTLKIRSTKLEDSAMYFCASNINSDRVNNEQFFGPGTRLTVL.

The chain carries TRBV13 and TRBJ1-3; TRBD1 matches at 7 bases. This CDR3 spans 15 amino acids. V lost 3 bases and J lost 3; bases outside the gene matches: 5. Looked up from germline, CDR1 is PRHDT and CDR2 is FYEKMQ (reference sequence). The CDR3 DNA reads TGTGCCAGCAGCTTTACAGGGGAATATGGAAACACCATATATTTT. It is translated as CASSFTGEYGNTIYF.

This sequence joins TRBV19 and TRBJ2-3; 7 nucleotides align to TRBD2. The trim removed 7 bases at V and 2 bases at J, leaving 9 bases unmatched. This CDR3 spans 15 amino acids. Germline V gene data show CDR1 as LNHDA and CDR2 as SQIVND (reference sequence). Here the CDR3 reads CASNLASGATDTQYF. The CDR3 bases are TGTGCCAGTAACTTAGCAAGCGGGGCCACAGATACGCAGTATTTT.

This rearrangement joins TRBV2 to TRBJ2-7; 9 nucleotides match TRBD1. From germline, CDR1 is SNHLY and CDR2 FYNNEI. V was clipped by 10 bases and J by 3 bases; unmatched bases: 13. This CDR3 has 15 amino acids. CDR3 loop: CATVGQGNVNYEQYF. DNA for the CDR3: TGTGCCACCGTAGGACAGGGGAATGTCAACTACGAGCAGTACTTC. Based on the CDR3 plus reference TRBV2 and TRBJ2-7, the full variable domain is EPEVTQTPSHQVTQMGQEVILRCVPISNHLYFYWYRQILGQKVEFLVSFYNNEISEKSEIFDDQFSVERPDGSNFTLKIRSTKLEDSAMYFCATVGQGNVNYEQYFGPGTRLTVT.

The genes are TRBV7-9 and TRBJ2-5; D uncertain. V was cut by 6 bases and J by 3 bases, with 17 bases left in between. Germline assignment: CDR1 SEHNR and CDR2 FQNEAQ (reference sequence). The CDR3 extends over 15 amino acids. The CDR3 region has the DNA TGTGCCAGCAGTTCATTTGGGGTACGGAAAGAGACCCAGTACTTC. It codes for CASSSFGVRKETQYF.

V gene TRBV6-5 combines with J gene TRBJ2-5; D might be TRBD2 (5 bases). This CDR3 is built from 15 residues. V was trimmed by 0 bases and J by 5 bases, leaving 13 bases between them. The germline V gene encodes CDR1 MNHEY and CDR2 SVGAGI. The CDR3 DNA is TGTGCCAGCAGTTACTCGACGGCTTCGGGGGAGACCCAGTACTTC. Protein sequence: CASSYSTASGETQYF.

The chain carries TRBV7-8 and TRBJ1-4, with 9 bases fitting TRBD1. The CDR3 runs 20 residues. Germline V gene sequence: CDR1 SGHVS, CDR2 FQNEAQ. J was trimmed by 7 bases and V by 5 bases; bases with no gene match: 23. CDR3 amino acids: CASSVNYRDRALLGGEKLFF. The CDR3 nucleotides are TGTGCCAGCAGCGTAAATTACCGGGACAGGGCGTTACTGGGAGGTGAAAAACTGTTTTTT. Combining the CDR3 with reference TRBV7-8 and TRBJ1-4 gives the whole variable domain GAGVSQSPRYKVAKRGQDVALRCDPISGHVSLFWYQQALGQGPEFLTYFQNEAQLDKSGLPSDRFFAERPEGSVSTLKIQRTQQEDSAVYLCASSVNYRDRALLGGEKLFFGSGTQLSVL.

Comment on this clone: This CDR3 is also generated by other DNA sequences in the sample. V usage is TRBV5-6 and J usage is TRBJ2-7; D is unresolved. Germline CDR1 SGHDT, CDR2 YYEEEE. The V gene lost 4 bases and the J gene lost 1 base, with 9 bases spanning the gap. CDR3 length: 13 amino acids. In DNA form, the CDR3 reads TGTGCCAGCAGCCAACCCGGGTCCTACGAGCAGTACTTC. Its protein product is CASSQPGSYEQYF. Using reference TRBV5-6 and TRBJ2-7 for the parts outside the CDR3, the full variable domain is DAGVTQSPTHLIKTRGQQVTLRCSPKSGHDTVSWYQQALGQGPQFIFQYYEEEERQRGNFPDRFSGHQFPNYSSELNVNALLLGDSALYLCASSQPGSYEQYFGPGTRLTVT.